This T cell receptor (beta chain) was observed in a study of CD8 T cells in ankylosing spondylitis. The study's findings and limits: A TCR beta motif of fewer than ten highly homologous variants appeared characteristic of ankylosing spondylitis blood. Existing reports had already noted some motif variants in reactive arthritis synovial fluid and blood. Reportedly, disease-linked clones are significantly enriched in ankylosing spondylitis patients' matched synovial fluid. Disease-linked clones were CD8+ and relatively rare in peripheral blood.

It was by quantitative 5'-RACE with molecular barcodes that TCR beta libraries were made. TCRdb analysed the 5' RACE reads with MiXCR anew, one entry per CDR3 protein. In the table there are a few hundred thousand distinct CDR3 sequences, roughly 18% of which are singletons. Germline CDR1 and CDR2: DFQATT and SNEGSKA (reference sequence). Deletions cut 3 bases from V and 2 bases from J, with 17 bases between. The CDR3 loop spans 15 amino acids. This clonotype was seen a handful of times. The target antigen is unknown. The specimen sequenced was blood, either unsorted or a sorted T cell fraction (not recorded which). This sequence joins TRBV20-1 and TRBJ2-7; a possible D gene is TRBD1 (6 bases). The TCR was taken from a male donor with ankylosing spondylitis. The CDR3 reads CSASGWAGDPYEQYF. In DNA form, the CDR3 reads TGCAGTGCTAGTGGGTGGGCAGGGGACCCCTACGAGCAGTACTTC.